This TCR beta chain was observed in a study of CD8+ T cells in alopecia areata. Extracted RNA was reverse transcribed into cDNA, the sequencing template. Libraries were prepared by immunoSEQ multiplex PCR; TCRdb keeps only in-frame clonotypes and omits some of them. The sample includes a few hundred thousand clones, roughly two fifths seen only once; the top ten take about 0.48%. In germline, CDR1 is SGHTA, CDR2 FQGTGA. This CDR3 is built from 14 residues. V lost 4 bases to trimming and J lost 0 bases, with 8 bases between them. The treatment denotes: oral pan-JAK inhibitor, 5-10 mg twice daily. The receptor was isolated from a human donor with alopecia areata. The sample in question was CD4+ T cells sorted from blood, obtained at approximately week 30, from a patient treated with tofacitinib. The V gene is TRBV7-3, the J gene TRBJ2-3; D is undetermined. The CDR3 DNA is TGTGCCAGCAGCTCGTTGTCTAGCACAGATACGCAGTATTTT. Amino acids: CASSSLSSTDTQYF. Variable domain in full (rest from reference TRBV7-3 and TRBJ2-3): GAGVSQTPSNKVTEKGKYVELRCDPISGHTALYWYRQSLGQGPEFLIYFQGTGAADDSGLPNDRFFAVRPEGSVSTLKIQRTERGDSAVYLCASSSLSSTDTQYFGPGTRLTVL.